The 32 T cell receptor beta chains below were found in one sample sequenced in a study of blood T cell repertoires in COVID-19. Some clones are missing from TCRdb's copy, which holds only in-frame ones; the method was immunoSEQ multiplex PCR. The data hold about 180,000 clones, with approximately 84% observed a single time. Sequences were obtained from PBMCs or T cells enriched from blood (not recorded which). The receptors were gathered from a human donor with acute COVID-19. The donor label of this sample is uncertain.

The chain joins TRBV6-5 to TRBJ1-1; 11 bases match TRBD1. This CDR3 is built from 14 residues. V dropped 5 bases and J dropped 4; count of bases not matched to a gene: 3. Germline V gene data show CDR1 as MNHEY and CDR2 as SVGAGI. For the CDR3, the DNA is TGTGCCAGCAGTCCGGGACAGGGGGGCACTGAAGCTTTCTTT. It yields the protein CASSPGQGGTEAFF.

The chain has TRBV12-3 or TRBV12-4 and TRBJ1-2; tentative D call: TRBD1 (6 bases). There are 13 residues in the CDR3. The V end lost 4 bases, the J end lost 2 bases, and 8 bases lay between the germline ends. The DNA for the CDR3 is TGTGCCAGCAGTTCCGGACAGAACTATGGCTACACCTTC. Its protein is CASSSGQNYGYTF.

The gene calls are TRBV6-5 and TRBJ2-7; 10 nucleotides line up with TRBD1. V was pared by 0 bases and J by 6 bases, with 5 bases of the junction left unmatched. From germline, CDR1 is MNHEY and CDR2 SVGAGI. The CDR3 is made up of 15 amino acids. Written as DNA, the CDR3 is TGTGCCAGCAGTTACTCGGGGGGGACAGGGGTCGAGCAGTACTTC. This codes for CASSYSGGTGVEQYF.

This clone was recorded only once. V usage is TRBV19 and J usage is TRBJ1-5; maybe TRBD1 (5 bases). There are 13 residues in the CDR3. Germline V gene sequence: CDR1 LNHDA, CDR2 SQIVND (reference sequence). V lost 7 bases to trimming and J lost 7 bases, with 14 bases between them. For the CDR3, the DNA is TGTGCCAGTACCCGCTCGGGGGTGCAGCCCCAGCATTTT. Residues: CASTRSGVQPQHF.

The V and J genes are TRBV7-2 and TRBJ1-2; 11 nucleotides align to TRBD1. With 5 bases clipped from V and 8 bases from J, the junction kept 4 bases outside the gene matches. The CDR3 totals 13 residues. Per the germline V gene, CDR1 is SGHTA and CDR2 is FQGNSA. CDR3 bases: TGTGCCAGCAGCGCCGGGACAGGGGGGGGCTACACCTTC. It encodes CASSAGTGGGYTF. The complete variable domain, with remaining parts taken from reference TRBV7-2 and TRBJ1-2, reads GAGVSQSPSNKVTEKGKDVELRCDPISGHTALYWYRQSLGQGLEFLIYFQGNSAPDKSGLPSDRFSAERTGGSVSTLTIQRTQQEDSAVYLCASSAGTGGGYTFGSGTRLTVV.

The chain combines TRBV27 with TRBJ1-1; TRBD1 might be the D (5 bases). Germline values: CDR1 MNHEY, CDR2 SMNVEV (reference sequence). Trimming took 6 bases from V and 7 from J, leaving 21 bases between them. The CDR3 runs to 15 residues. Here the CDR3 DNA reads TGTGCCAGCAGGAAGGTACAGGAGCTCCCACTTGAAGCTTTCTTT. Translated: CASRKVQELPLEAFF.

The rearrangement uses TRBV3-1 (or the pseudogene TRBV3-2) and TRBJ2-1, with D perhaps TRBD1 (6 bases). From germline, CDR1 is LGHDT and CDR2 YNNKEL (reference sequence). The CDR3 spans 16 residues. V lost 0 bases to trimming and J lost 7 bases, with 16 bases between them. The CDR3 spells CASSQDGGRTWNEQFF. The CDR3 DNA follows: TGTGCCAGCAGCCAAGATGGGGGCAGGACGTGGAATGAGCAGTTCTTC.

The chain recombines TRBV7-3 with TRBJ2-3; the D gene is possibly TRBD2 (5 bases). The V gene's germline CDR1 is SGHTA and CDR2 FQGTGA. The CDR3 totals 13 residues. Trimming took 5 bases from V and 6 from J, leaving 12 bases between them. The CDR3 bases are TGTGCCAGCAGCCCTGCCCCGGGGGATACGCAGTATTTT. Translated, it gives CASSPAPGDTQYF.

This chain links TRBV19 with TRBJ1-2, with D possibly TRBD1 on 5 matching bases. Germline lookup yields CDR1 LNHDA and CDR2 SQIVND (reference sequence). This CDR3 comprises 14 residues. V lost 5 bases and J lost 8, with 18 bases in between. For the CDR3, the DNA is TGTGCCAGTAGTGTAGCAGGGCAGGCCGGAGGCTACACCTTC. It encodes CASSVAGQAGGYTF.

The V call is TRBV5-1, the J call TRBJ2-1; D is perhaps TRBD2 (6 bases). The V and J ends lost 1 base and 1 base respectively, with 9 bases between them. This CDR3 is built from 15 residues. The germline V gene has CDR1 SGHRS and CDR2 YFSETQ. The CDR3 DNA follows: TGCGCCAGCAGCTTGAGCGGGCCATCCTACAATGAGCAGTTCTTC. This codes for CASSLSGPSYNEQFF.

The CDR3 coding sequence is TGTGCCAGCAGCCAGGCCACCGGGGAGCTGTTTTTT. This encodes CASSQATGELFF. V and J are TRBV3-1 (or the pseudogene TRBV3-2) and TRBJ2-2; D gene uncertain. Germline V gives CDR1 LGHDT, CDR2 YNNKEL (reference sequence). Trimming took off 3 bases at V and 4 bases at J, with 3 bases between the two ends. There are 12 residues in the CDR3.

This clone was observed a few times. The chain combines TRBV28 with TRBJ2-7, with D possibly being TRBD2 (5 bases). The V end was cut by 2 bases, the J end by 2 bases, with 10 bases between. Germline values: CDR1 MDHEN, CDR2 SYDVKM. This CDR3 has 14 amino acids. The CDR3: CASSLTRRTYEQYF. The CDR3 nucleotides read TGTGCCAGCAGTTTAACCAGGAGGACCTACGAGCAGTACTTC.

This chain uses TRBV11-2 with TRBJ2-3; 9 bases match TRBD1. This CDR3 has 14 amino acids. The ends lost 6 bases at V and 3 bases at J; junction bases unmatched: 4. The germline V gene has CDR1 SGHAT and CDR2 FQNNGV. The CDR3 is CASRAGTGTDTQYF. The CDR3 DNA reads TGTGCCAGCAGGGCCGGGACAGGGACAGATACGCAGTATTTT.

The table lists this clone with a count of one. The rearrangement joins TRBV25-1 to TRBJ1-1; 7 nucleotides agree with TRBD1. This CDR3 is 15 amino acids long. Germline loops: CDR1 MGHDK, CDR2 SYGVNS. The V gene end was trimmed by 4 bases and the J gene end by 2 bases; junction bases not matched to a gene: 7. Here the CDR3 reads CASSGPGQANTEAFF. The CDR3 DNA is TGTGCCAGCAGTGGCCCTGGACAGGCCAACACTGAAGCTTTCTTT.

The chain combines TRBV19 with TRBJ2-3; 8 positions match TRBD2. J lost 4 bases, V lost 4 bases, and 10 bases had no gene match. Germline-derived CDR1 and CDR2 are LNHDA and SQIVND (reference sequence). The CDR3 is 16 residues long. CDR3 sequence: CASSTGGGIWPDTQYF. For the CDR3, the DNA is TGTGCCAGTAGTACGGGCGGGGGGATTTGGCCAGATACGCAGTATTTT.

The CDR3 sequence: CASSVRQGAFLSGELFF. CDR3 bases: TGTGCCAGCAGCGTAAGACAGGGGGCCTTCCTTTCCGGGGAGCTGTTTTTT. The genes are TRBV9 and TRBJ2-2; 10 nucleotides align to TRBD1. CDR1 and CDR2 from the germline V gene are SGDLS and YYNGEE. The CDR3 is 17 amino acids. Losses at the gene ends were 1 base for V and 6 bases for J; bases not matched to a gene: 9.

J is TRBJ1-2 and V is TRBV29-1, with D unresolved. This CDR3 has 11 residues. Between the trimmed V and J ends, which lost 7 bases and 2 bases, there was a span of 8 bases. The germline CDR1 and CDR2 sequences are SQVTM and ANQGSEA. The CDR3: CSGAFNYGYTF. The CDR3 DNA follows: TGCAGCGGGGCGTTCAACTATGGCTACACCTTC.

The chain has TRBV5-1 and TRBJ2-6; D remains unclear. V was shortened by 4 bases and J by 1 base, with 9 bases between the two germline ends. The CDR3 has 15 residues. CDR1 and CDR2 from the germline V gene are SGHRS and YFSETQ. The DNA of the CDR3 is TGCGCCAGCAGCGGTGGCCGTTCTGGGGCCAACGTCCTGACTTTC. This sequence encodes CASSGGRSGANVLTF.

The V call is TRBV5-4, the J call TRBJ2-7, with 9 positions matching TRBD1. Germline values: CDR1 SGHNT, CDR2 YYREEE (reference sequence). Trimming at V came to 4 bases and at J to 2 bases, leaving 4 bases not matched to a gene. This CDR3 region has 14 residues. The CDR3 is CASSGDRAPYEQYF. The CDR3, as DNA: TGTGCCAGCAGCGGGGACAGGGCCCCCTACGAGCAGTACTTC.

The chain has TRBV6-5 and TRBJ2-5, with a weak D call TRBD1 (5 bases). Germline V lookup: CDR1 MNHEY, CDR2 SVGAGI. The V and J ends lost 2 bases and 3 bases respectively, with 16 bases between them. The CDR3 length is 16 residues. The CDR3 coding sequence is TGTGCCAGCAGTTACGCCAGGGTTTTGGGGAAAGAGACCCAGTACTTC. Its protein is CASSYARVLGKETQYF.

DNA for the CDR3: TGTGCCAGCAGCGCACAGGATAGCAATCAGCCCCAGCATTTT. Its protein product is CASSAQDSNQPQHF. The rearrangement links TRBV6-5 to TRBJ1-5; weak D call: TRBD1 (5 bases). This CDR3 region has 14 residues. CDR1 and CDR2 (germline): MNHEY, SVGAGI. The V end lost 6 bases, the J end lost 0 bases, and 9 bases lay between the germline ends.

The CDR3: CASSPRGNYGYTF. The DNA for the CDR3 is TGTGCCAGCAGCCCAAGGGGGAACTATGGCTACACCTTC. The chain combines TRBV12-3 or TRBV12-4 with TRBJ1-2; tentative D call: TRBD1 (6 bases). The CDR3 length is 13 residues. V was trimmed by 6 bases and J by 2 bases, leaving 10 bases between them.

The chain has TRBV6-5 and TRBJ1-2; D gene uncertain. CDR1 is MNHEY, CDR2 SVGAGI, per germline. The CDR3 consists of 14 residues. V was pared by 7 bases and J by 0 bases, with 12 bases between. DNA for the CDR3: TGTGCCAGCAATTCCCGGGGAACTAACTATGGCTACACCTTC. This gives the protein CASNSRGTNYGYTF.

The V and J genes are TRBV9 and TRBJ1-4; 7 bases align to TRBD1. Trimming at V came to 3 bases and at J to 9 bases, leaving 8 bases not matched to a gene. CDR1 SGDLS and CDR2 YYNGEE come from the germline V gene. CDR3 length: 14 residues. The CDR3 region is CASSGRQGVKKLFF. The CDR3 DNA reads TGTGCCAGCAGCGGACGACAGGGCGTCAAAAAACTGTTTTTT.

The genes are TRBV9 and TRBJ2-6; D unresolved. CDR1 is SGDLS and CDR2 is YYNGEE in the germline V gene. V was shortened by 4 bases and J by 0 bases, with 5 bases between the two germline ends. This CDR3 contains 14 residues. CDR3 coding DNA: TGTGCCAGCAGCCCCCGCTCTGGGGCCAACGTCCTGACTTTC. It encodes CASSPRSGANVLTF.

The rearrangement links TRBV25-1 to TRBJ1-1, with D possibly being TRBD1 (5 bases). The germline CDR1 and CDR2 sequences are MGHDK and SYGVNS. V gave up 0 bases and J gave up 4 bases, with 12 bases separating them. The CDR3 consists of 15 residues. CDR3: CASSEYRGGATEAFF. CDR3 DNA sequence: TGTGCCAGCAGTGAATATCGGGGAGGGGCCACTGAAGCTTTCTTT.

This clone appeared a single time. The V gene is TRBV4-1, the J gene TRBJ1-4, with D perhaps TRBD1 (6 bases). The CDR3 sequence is 16 residues long. Trimming removed 4 bases at V and 5 bases at J, with 17 bases between. Per germline, CDR1 MGHRA and CDR2 YSYEKL. CDR3 region: CASSPRSLQGNEKLFF. The CDR3 DNA follows: TGCGCCAGCAGCCCCCGTTCCCTACAGGGCAATGAAAAACTGTTTTTT.

The chain recombines TRBV24-1 with TRBJ2-4; D perhaps matches TRBD2 (6 bases). The germline V gene encodes CDR1 KGHDR and CDR2 SFDVKD. The ends were cut back, 3 bases at V and 1 base at J, with 12 bases in the middle. This CDR3 region has 16 residues. CDR3 DNA sequence: TGTGCCACCAGTGATCCTGTGAGCGGGGCCAAAAACATTCAGTACTTC. This encodes CATSDPVSGAKNIQYF.

V gene TRBV1 combines with J gene TRBJ2-1; the tabulated D call, TRBD2, remains unverified against the DNA. TRBV1 is given as a pseudogene. The CDR3 length is 15 residues. The CDR3 loop is CTSSLSEFSYNEQFF. Written as DNA, the CDR3 is TGCACCAGCAGCCTTAGTGAGTTCTCCTACAATGAGCAGTTCTTC.

This chain uses TRBV6-4 with TRBJ2-7; D gene ambiguous. Trimming took off 6 bases at V and 0 bases at J, with 3 bases between the two ends. The CDR3 length is 11 residues. Germline CDR1 MRHNA, CDR2 SNTAGT. The DNA for the CDR3 is TGTGCCAGCAGGCGCTCCTACGAGCAGTACTTC. Protein: CASRRSYEQYF.

The chain has TRBV10-3 and TRBJ2-3; 10 nucleotides align to TRBD1. V dropped 8 bases and J dropped 1; count of bases not matched to a gene: 15. The germline gives CDR1 ENHRY, CDR2 SYGVKD. This CDR3 is built from 18 residues. CDR3 sequence: CAIAERRQGASGTDTQYF. In DNA, the CDR3 is TGTGCCATCGCTGAACGGAGACAGGGGGCTTCGGGCACAGATACGCAGTATTTT.

There are a few counts of this clone. This sequence joins TRBV3-1 (or the pseudogene TRBV3-2) and TRBJ1-1; D gene ambiguous. CDR3 length equals 14 residues. CDR1 is LGHDT and CDR2 is YNNKEL in the germline V gene (reference sequence). V was cut by 4 bases and J by 1 base, with 10 bases left in between. CDR3 sequence reads: CASSPAGRNTEAFF. Written as DNA, the CDR3 is TGTGCCAGCAGCCCCGCCGGTCGGAACACTGAAGCTTTCTTT.